The 16 T cell receptor beta chains presented below share a single source sample, sequenced in a study of T-cell reconstitution after alpha-beta-depleted transplantation in children. Preparation of the TCRbeta library involved a method that used unique molecular identifiers. A single record per CDR3 protein comes from TCRdb applying MiXCR to the PCR reads. Of fewer than 1 million distinct CDR3 sequences listed, 15% to 20% are singletons. Sequenced here: PBMCs, mostly from graft donor cells, sampled 360 days after TCRalphabeta/CD19-depleted stem cell transplant. These receptors came from a male patient aged 10-17 years who had a stem cell transplant for acute lymphoblastic leukemia, so the T cells may come from the graft donor.

The chain combines TRBV5-1 with TRBJ2-4; no reliable D call. V was clipped by 2 bases and J by 2 bases, with 8 bases between them. The CDR3 is 14 amino acids. Germline CDR1 is SGHRS and CDR2 is YFSETQ. The CDR3 DNA reads as TGCGCCAGCAGCTTCGTGGGTCCCAAAAACATTCAGTACTTC. Encoded protein: CASSFVGPKNIQYF.

V gene TRBV5-1 combines with J gene TRBJ2-5; D unclear. Germline V gives CDR1 SGHRS, CDR2 YFSETQ. This CDR3 contains 14 residues. With 4 bases removed from V and 2 bases from J, the gap between germline ends came to 12 bases. CDR3 DNA sequence: TGCGCCAGCAGCCTAAGTAGGGTGCAAGAGACCCAGTACTTC. Encoded protein: CASSLSRVQETQYF.

This clonotype was observed a few times. This sequence joins TRBV12-3 or TRBV12-4 and TRBJ2-3; no clear D gene. V lost 4 bases and J lost 11, with 4 bases in between. CDR3 length equals 9 residues. CDR3 protein: CASSSKQYF. Here the CDR3 DNA reads TGTGCCAGCAGTTCGAAGCAGTATTTT.

This clonotype was detected a few times. The genes are TRBV29-1 and TRBJ1-2; TRBD1 might be the D (6 bases). The CDR3 loop spans 12 amino acids. CDR1 SQVTM and CDR2 ANQGSEA come from the germline V gene. V dropped 7 bases and J dropped 5 bases, with 14 bases sitting between them. DNA for the CDR3: TGCAGCGCCGAGGGGGGGGATTATGGCTACACCTTC. This encodes CSAEGGDYGYTF. Based on the CDR3 plus reference TRBV29-1 and TRBJ1-2, the full variable domain is SAVISQKPSRDICQRGTSLTIQCQVDSQVTMMFWYRQQPGQSLTLIATANQGSEATYESGFVIDKFPISRPNLTFSTLTVSNMSPEDSSIYLCSAEGGDYGYTFGSGTRLTVV.

The genes are TRBV6-2 or TRBV6-3 and TRBJ2-3; D not certain. V gave up 5 bases and J gave up 6 bases, with 9 bases separating them. CDR1 is MNHEY and CDR2 is SVGEGT in the germline V gene. The length of the CDR3 is 12 residues. For the CDR3, the DNA is TGTGCCAGCAGTCAAATATCGGATACGCAGTATTTT. It specifies CASSQISDTQYF.

The table lists this clonotype with many counts. The chain employs TRBV12-3 or TRBV12-4 and TRBJ2-1; 9 positions match TRBD2. CDR3 size: 14 residues. CDR3 loop: CACRLAGAGNEQFF. The DNA of the CDR3 is TGTGCATGCCGGTTAGCGGGAGCGGGAAATGAGCAGTTCTTC.

The chain uses TRBV7-2 and TRBJ1-4; D is uncertain. The germline CDR1 and CDR2 sequences are SGHTA and FQGNSA. V dropped 3 bases and J dropped 0 bases, with 14 bases sitting between them. This CDR3 has 17 residues. The DNA for the CDR3 is TGTGCCAGCAGCTTGGGTCACTACTCTGCAACTAATGAAAAACTGTTTTTT. Its protein product is CASSLGHYSATNEKLFF.

In this sample, this clonotype turned up a few times. The V gene is TRBV18, the J gene TRBJ2-7; D unresolved. The germline V and J ends were trimmed by 3 bases and 6 bases, with 9 bases remaining between them. The CDR3 runs to 12 residues. The V gene's germline CDR1 is KGHSH and CDR2 LQKENI. This CDR3 is CASSPLPLEQYF. As DNA, the CDR3 is TGTGCCAGCTCACCCCTCCCTCTCGAGCAGTACTTC.

This clonotype has just a few counts. This sequence joins TRBV7-9 and TRBJ2-7; the match to TRBD1 covers 8 bases. Trimming cost V 5 bases and J 0 bases; bases outside gene matches: 12. Germline assignment: CDR1 SEHNR and CDR2 FQNEAQ (reference sequence). CDR3 length: 17 amino acids. CDR3 amino acids: CASSPANQGANSYEQYF. CDR3 DNA sequence: TGTGCCAGCAGCCCCGCGAATCAGGGGGCTAACTCCTACGAGCAGTACTTC.

The chain has TRBV10-3 and TRBJ2-5; 7 bases are shared with TRBD2. Germline V gene lookup returns CDR1 ENHRY and CDR2 SYGVKD. The CDR3 totals 16 residues. V lost 0 bases to trimming and J lost 5 bases; unmatched junction nucleotides: 9. CDR3 in amino acids: CAISESGRESGETQYF. The CDR3, as DNA: TGTGCCATCAGTGAGTCCGGGCGGGAGAGCGGGGAGACCCAGTACTTC.

The chain employs TRBV2 and TRBJ2-7; 9 positions agree with TRBD2. V lost 3 bases, J lost 5 bases, and 8 bases stayed unmatched. The CDR3 totals 15 residues. Germline CDR1 is SNHLY and CDR2 is FYNNEI. CDR3 in amino acids: CASSDRGLAGNEQYF. CDR3 bases: TGTGCCAGCAGTGACCGAGGGCTAGCGGGAAACGAGCAGTACTTC.

This clonotype was detected a few times. The chain recombines TRBV20-1 with TRBJ2-1; no clear D gene. The CDR3 is 12 residues long. The germline V gene encodes CDR1 DFQATT and CDR2 SNEGSKA (reference sequence). Between the trimmed V and J ends, which lost 6 bases and 8 bases, there was a span of 14 bases. The CDR3 coding sequence is TGCAGTGCCACGGGTCCCCGACATGAGCAGTTCTTC. Translated, it gives CSATGPRHEQFF.

This clonotype was detected only a few times. J is TRBJ2-3 and V is TRBV6-5, with 12 nucleotides matching TRBD2. CDR3 length: 17 amino acids. Germline values: CDR1 MNHEY, CDR2 SVGAGI. J was trimmed by 5 bases and V by 2 bases; bases with no gene match: 8. CDR3 protein: CASSYRGLAGSGDTQYF. For the CDR3, the DNA is TGTGCCAGCAGTTACCGCGGACTAGCGGGATCTGGAGATACGCAGTATTTT.

This clonotype was counted between two and nine times. The rearrangement links TRBV4-1 to TRBJ2-7; TRBD2 matches at 7 bases. CDR1 is MGHRA and CDR2 is YSYEKL in the germline V gene. The CDR3 is made up of 16 amino acids. The V gene end was trimmed by 3 bases and the J gene end by 4 bases; junction bases not matched to a gene: 12. CDR3 DNA: TGCGCCAGCAGCCATGTACTGGGGCTAGCGGAATACGAGCAGTACTTC. As protein: CASSHVLGLAEYEQYF.

This clonotype occurred a few times. J is TRBJ2-1 and V is TRBV4-1, with 8 bases that match TRBD2. The CDR3 is 14 residues long. Germline V lookup: CDR1 MGHRA, CDR2 YSYEKL. J lost 7 bases, V lost 4 bases, and 6 bases had no gene match. The CDR3 coding sequence is TGCGCCAGCAGCCTCGGGACTAGTTTTAATGAGCAGTTCTTC. Encoded protein: CASSLGTSFNEQFF.

The V call is TRBV4-1, the J call TRBJ2-5, with D possibly being TRBD1 (6 bases). The CDR3 loop spans 14 amino acids. V was clipped by 4 bases and J by 3 bases, with 12 bases between them. Germline V gene lookup returns CDR1 MGHRA and CDR2 YSYEKL. CDR3 protein: CASSPRTVEETQYF. Here the CDR3 DNA reads TGCGCCAGCAGCCCCAGGACAGTAGAAGAGACCCAGTACTTC.